Each of the 3 T cell receptor beta chains below was sequenced from the same sample in a study of a mutant IDH1 vaccine in newly diagnosed glioma. The time point here: baseline, week 1 (first vaccination visit). Specified treatment: pre-vaccination baseline after standard-of-care therapy. Only in-frame clones appear in the TCRdb table, and some are missing; sequencing was by immunoSEQ multiplex PCR. The sample has tens of thousands of clones, over 60% seen once. The specimen was PBMCs, collected from a glioma patient treated with radiotherapy, temozolomide or both. The receptors were sampled from a woman in her thirties or forties with glioma.

The chain recombines TRBV5-5 with TRBJ1-1, with D uncertain. The V and J ends lost 4 bases and 0 bases respectively, with 22 bases between them. The CDR3 contains 18 residues. Germline V gene sequence: CDR1 SGHKS, CDR2 YYEKEE (reference sequence). CDR3 sequence: CASSRAFGSRSMNTEAFF. CDR3 DNA sequence: TGTGCCAGCAGCCGGGCGTTCGGCAGTAGAAGCATGAACACTGAAGCTTTCTTT.

Here the CDR3 reads CASRQGGSTDTQYF. CDR3 DNA: TGTGCCAGCAGGCAGGGGGGAAGCACAGATACGCAGTATTTT. The chain combines TRBV6-1 with TRBJ2-3; tentative D call: TRBD1 (7 bases). Per the germline V gene, CDR1 is MNHNS and CDR2 is SASEGT. CDR3 length equals 14 residues. V lost 6 bases, J lost 0 bases, and 10 bases lay in between.

The genes are TRBV30 and TRBJ1-2; D uncertain. Germline V CDR1 and CDR2: GTSNPN, SVGIG (reference sequence). V was pared by 2 bases and J by 2 bases, with 6 bases between. CDR3 length: 12 residues. Written as DNA, the CDR3 is TGTGCCTGGAGTAAGCAAAACTATGGCTACACCTTC. Translating it yields CAWSKQNYGYTF.